A selection of T cell receptor beta chains follows, all from one sample in a study of T cell responses to AZD1222 COVID-19 vaccine. Repertoires were generated with immunoSEQ multiplex PCR, while TCRdb's copy carries only in-frame clones and drops some. The sample shows fewer than 110,000 clones, just over 90% of them seen only once. The sample here was peripheral blood, taken 28 days after the second AZD1222 dose. Every receptor here comes from an adult who received the AZD1222 COVID-19 vaccine. The CDR3 runs from the conserved cysteine through the conserved F or W. The order of the fields is V gene, clone size, D gene, J gene, CDR3 protein, CDR3 DNA. A D gene is named only where the DNA matches it firmly. The size field is filled for only some rows; it gives once, few, many or a size class.

v_call: TRBV3-1/TRBV3-2
clone_size: NA
d_call: NA
j_call: TRBJ2-7
cdr3_aa: CASSQDPVNYEQYF
cdr3_nt: TGTGCCAGCAGCCAAGATCCAGTGAACTACGAGCAGTACTTC

v_call: TRBV7-2
clone_size: NA
d_call: NA
j_call: TRBJ2-1
cdr3_aa: CASRTRGSYNEQFF
cdr3_nt: TGTGCCAGCAGAACTAGGGGGTCCTACAATGAGCAGTTCTTC

v_call: TRBV21-1
clone_size: NA
d_call: NA
j_call: TRBJ1-6
cdr3_aa: CASSKADRYSPLHF
cdr3_nt: TGTGCCAGCAGCAAAGCGGACAGGTATTCACCCCTCCACTTT

v_call: TRBV10-3
clone_size: NA
d_call: NA
j_call: TRBJ1-3
cdr3_aa: CAISGGTESGNTIYF
cdr3_nt: TGTGCCATCAGTGGGGGGACGGAATCTGGAAACACCATATATTTT

v_call: TRBV19
clone_size: NA
d_call: TRBD1
j_call: TRBJ1-2
cdr3_aa: CASTFRTGLYGYTF
cdr3_nt: TGTGCCAGTACCTTTAGGACAGGGCTTTATGGCTACACCTTC

v_call: TRBV27
clone_size: once
d_call: TRBD2
j_call: TRBJ2-7
cdr3_aa: CASSPRSGAAGESYEQYF
cdr3_nt: TGTGCCAGCAGTCCCCGCTCGGGTGCTGCGGGGGAATCCTACGAGCAGTACTTC

v_call: TRBV3-1/TRBV3-2
clone_size: NA
d_call: TRBD2
j_call: TRBJ2-5
cdr3_aa: CASTQPAGGVKTQYF
cdr3_nt: TGTGCCAGCACTCAGCCAGCGGGAGGGGTCAAGACCCAGTACTTC

v_call: TRBV4-3
clone_size: NA
d_call: TRBD1
j_call: TRBJ2-3
cdr3_aa: CASSHSIQGADGRTDTQYF
cdr3_nt: TGCGCCAGCAGCCACTCAATCCAGGGGGCTGATGGTCGCACAGATACGCAGTATTTT

v_call: TRBV23-1
clone_size: NA
d_call: NA
j_call: TRBJ1-4
cdr3_aa: CASSPPGSLNATNEKLFF
cdr3_nt: TGCGCCAGCAGTCCCCCCGGCAGCCTAAATGCAACTAATGAAAAACTGTTTTTT

v_call: TRBV7-9
clone_size: NA
d_call: TRBD1
j_call: TRBJ1-1
cdr3_aa: CASSHRQGAMDTEAFF
cdr3_nt: TGTGCCAGCAGCCACCGACAGGGGGCGATGGACACTGAAGCTTTCTTT

v_call: TRBV5-1
clone_size: NA
d_call: NA
j_call: TRBJ1-3
cdr3_aa: CASSLAGSGNTIYF
cdr3_nt: TGCGCCAGCAGCTTGGCAGGGTCGGGAAACACCATATATTTT

v_call: TRBV27
clone_size: NA
d_call: NA
j_call: TRBJ1-5
cdr3_aa: CASSLTGYSNQPQHF
cdr3_nt: TGTGCCAGCAGTCTCACAGGGTATAGCAATCAGCCCCAGCATTTT

v_call: TRBV18
clone_size: NA
d_call: TRBD1
j_call: TRBJ1-2
cdr3_aa: CASSPTGAPADYGYTF
cdr3_nt: TGTGCCAGCTCACCCACAGGGGCTCCCGCGGACTATGGCTACACCTTC

v_call: TRBV27
clone_size: NA
d_call: NA
j_call: TRBJ1-5
cdr3_aa: CASRPRDGKNNQPQHF
cdr3_nt: TGTGCCAGCAGGCCTCGGGACGGTAAAAATAATCAGCCCCAGCATTTT

v_call: TRBV13
clone_size: NA
d_call: NA
j_call: TRBJ1-1
cdr3_aa: CASSWSGNTEAFF
cdr3_nt: TGTGCCAGCAGCTGGTCGGGGAACACTGAAGCTTTCTTT

v_call: TRBV7-8
clone_size: NA
d_call: NA
j_call: TRBJ2-7
cdr3_aa: CASSLVGGVMAEQYF
cdr3_nt: TGTGCCAGCAGCTTAGTTGGGGGAGTGATGGCCGAGCAGTACTTC

v_call: TRBV10-3
clone_size: NA
d_call: NA
j_call: TRBJ2-1
cdr3_aa: CAISEGQTTNNEQFF
cdr3_nt: TGTGCCATCAGTGAGGGACAGACGACTAACAATGAGCAGTTCTTC

v_call: TRBV3-1/TRBV3-2
clone_size: NA
d_call: NA
j_call: TRBJ2-2
cdr3_aa: CASSQRDTLFF
cdr3_nt: TGTGCCAGCAGCCAGCGGGATACCCTGTTTTTT

v_call: TRBV18
clone_size: NA
d_call: NA
j_call: TRBJ2-1
cdr3_aa: CASSPGSYNEQFF
cdr3_nt: TGTGCCAGCTCACCAGGTAGTTACAATGAGCAGTTCTTC

v_call: TRBV3-1/TRBV3-2
clone_size: NA
d_call: NA
j_call: TRBJ2-7
cdr3_aa: CASSEAGWTYEQYF
cdr3_nt: TGTGCCAGCAGCGAAGCCGGGTGGACCTACGAGCAGTACTTC

v_call: TRBV18
clone_size: NA
d_call: NA
j_call: TRBJ2-3
cdr3_aa: CASSPFAGNTDTQYF
cdr3_nt: TGTGCCAGCTCACCGTTCGCGGGAAACACAGATACGCAGTATTTT

v_call: TRBV11-2
clone_size: once
d_call: TRBD1
j_call: TRBJ1-2
cdr3_aa: CASSTPTGKSYGYTF
cdr3_nt: TGTGCCAGCAGCACACCGACAGGGAAGAGCTATGGCTACACCTTC

v_call: TRBV2
clone_size: once
d_call: NA
j_call: TRBJ1-1
cdr3_aa: CASIRNTEAFF
cdr3_nt: TGTGCCAGCATAAGGAACACTGAAGCTTTCTTT

v_call: TRBV6-6
clone_size: NA
d_call: TRBD1
j_call: TRBJ1-2
cdr3_aa: CASSFSGQGALGYTF
cdr3_nt: TGTGCCAGCAGCTTTTCAGGACAGGGGGCTTTGGGCTACACCTTC

v_call: TRBV19
clone_size: once
d_call: TRBD2
j_call: TRBJ2-1
cdr3_aa: CASSSSGGYNEQFF
cdr3_nt: TGTGCCAGTAGTTCTAGCGGGGGCTACAATGAGCAGTTCTTC

v_call: TRBV15
clone_size: NA
d_call: TRBD1
j_call: TRBJ1-3
cdr3_aa: CATSRGTGVTSGNTIYF
cdr3_nt: TGTGCCACCAGCAGAGGTACAGGGGTAACCTCTGGAAACACCATATATTTT

v_call: TRBV6-5
clone_size: NA
d_call: TRBD2
j_call: TRBJ2-3
cdr3_aa: CASSYGVAGYTDTQYF
cdr3_nt: TGTGCCAGCAGTTACGGGGTAGCGGGTTACACAGATACGCAGTATTTT

v_call: TRBV5-6
clone_size: once
d_call: TRBD2
j_call: TRBJ2-7
cdr3_aa: CASSAGLAPEQYF
cdr3_nt: TGTGCCAGCAGCGCGGGACTAGCCCCCGAGCAGTACTTC

v_call: TRBV6-5
clone_size: few
d_call: NA
j_call: TRBJ2-7
cdr3_aa: CASSPLDPGGQYF
cdr3_nt: TGTGCCAGCAGTCCTTTGGACCCCGGGGGGCAGTACTTC

v_call: TRBV28
clone_size: NA
d_call: TRBD1
j_call: TRBJ2-7
cdr3_aa: CASSSTPGQGIDEQYF
cdr3_nt: TGTGCCAGCAGCTCAACTCCGGGACAGGGGATCGACGAGCAGTACTTC

v_call: TRBV7-9
clone_size: few
d_call: NA
j_call: TRBJ2-7
cdr3_aa: CASSSTATRYEQYF
cdr3_nt: TGTGCCAGCAGCTCGACAGCCACGAGGTACGAGCAGTACTTC

v_call: TRBV24-1
clone_size: NA
d_call: NA
j_call: TRBJ2-1
cdr3_aa: CATSDLKRKTAEQFF
cdr3_nt: TGTGCCACCAGTGATTTGAAGCGGAAGACGGCTGAGCAGTTCTTC

v_call: TRBV7-6
clone_size: NA
d_call: NA
j_call: TRBJ1-2
cdr3_aa: CASSSGDLLGNGYTF
cdr3_nt: TGTGCCAGCAGCTCCGGGGACCTCCTGGGGAATGGCTACACCTTC

v_call: TRBV18
clone_size: NA
d_call: NA
j_call: TRBJ1-2
cdr3_aa: CASSPTHGTQVDYGYTF
cdr3_nt: TGTGCCAGCTCACCGACGCATGGGACTCAGGTGGACTATGGCTACACCTTC

v_call: TRBV5-6
clone_size: NA
d_call: TRBD1
j_call: TRBJ2-7
cdr3_aa: CASSSRTGYSYEQYF
cdr3_nt: TGTGCCAGCAGCTCAAGGACAGGGTATTCATACGAGCAGTACTTC

v_call: TRBV7-2
clone_size: NA
d_call: NA
j_call: TRBJ2-7
cdr3_aa: CASSYSGVLSYEQYF
cdr3_nt: TGTGCCAGCAGCTACTCAGGGGTCCTCTCCTACGAGCAGTACTTC

v_call: TRBV5-1
clone_size: NA
d_call: NA
j_call: TRBJ1-1
cdr3_aa: CASSPDFRGTEAFF
cdr3_nt: TGCGCCAGCAGCCCTGACTTCCGGGGCACTGAAGCTTTCTTT

v_call: TRBV5-1
clone_size: NA
d_call: NA
j_call: TRBJ2-3
cdr3_aa: CASSLATTETDTQYF
cdr3_nt: TGCGCCAGCAGCTTGGCAACGACCGAAACAGATACGCAGTATTTT

v_call: TRBV24-1
clone_size: NA
d_call: TRBD1
j_call: TRBJ2-2
cdr3_aa: CATSEGTGDAGELFF
cdr3_nt: TGTGCCACCAGTGAAGGGACAGGGGACGCCGGGGAGCTGTTTTTT

v_call: TRBV28
clone_size: once
d_call: TRBD1
j_call: TRBJ1-1
cdr3_aa: CASSSPRDRTTEAFF
cdr3_nt: TGTGCCAGCAGTTCTCCTCGGGACAGAACCACTGAAGCTTTCTTT

v_call: TRBV28
clone_size: NA
d_call: TRBD1
j_call: TRBJ1-5
cdr3_aa: CASSPTRPGGDQPQHF
cdr3_nt: TGTGCCAGCAGTCCCACTCGCCCAGGGGGGGATCAGCCCCAGCATTTT

v_call: TRBV25-1
clone_size: medium-sized
d_call: NA
j_call: TRBJ1-5
cdr3_aa: CARPINQPQHF
cdr3_nt: TGTGCTCGGCCCATCAATCAGCCCCAGCATTTT

v_call: TRBV13
clone_size: NA
d_call: NA
j_call: TRBJ2-7
cdr3_aa: CASSPTRGPSYEQYF
cdr3_nt: TGTGCCAGCAGCCCCACCAGGGGCCCTTCCTACGAGCAGTACTTC

v_call: TRBV7-6
clone_size: once
d_call: NA
j_call: TRBJ2-1
cdr3_aa: CASSLVTGAVYNEQFF
cdr3_nt: TGTGCCAGCAGCTTAGTTACGGGAGCGGTCTACAATGAGCAGTTCTTC

v_call: TRBV7-9
clone_size: NA
d_call: TRBD2
j_call: TRBJ2-1
cdr3_aa: CASSFYGSGSFNEQFF
cdr3_nt: TGTGCCAGCAGCTTCTATGGTAGCGGGAGTTTCAATGAGCAGTTCTTC

v_call: TRBV3-1/TRBV3-2
clone_size: NA
d_call: NA
j_call: TRBJ1-5
cdr3_aa: CASSQDSQAVRPQHF
cdr3_nt: TGTGCCAGCAGCCAAGATTCGCAGGCAGTGAGGCCCCAGCATTTT

v_call: TRBV7-8
clone_size: NA
d_call: NA
j_call: TRBJ1-3
cdr3_aa: CASSRAGNTIYF
cdr3_nt: TGTGCCAGCAGCCGGGCTGGAAACACCATATATTTT

v_call: TRBV3-1/TRBV3-2
clone_size: NA
d_call: TRBD2
j_call: TRBJ2-3
cdr3_aa: CASSPGTSGGPSTDTQYF
cdr3_nt: TGTGCCAGCAGCCCGGGGACTAGCGGGGGCCCAAGCACAGATACGCAGTATTTT